This T cell receptor (beta chain) was sequenced during a study of T cell repertoires in cytomegalovirus infection. Study-level background: Public TCR beta signatures were indicative of both CMV infection and a matching HLA type. Overall study results and limits: The ex vivo response was dominated by HLA-C-restricted CMV-specific TCR beta clonotypes.

TCRdb re-called the reads with MiXCR, one entry per CDR3 protein. The data contain about 530,000 distinct CDR3 sequences, around a quarter of them seen just once; the ten biggest clones take up over 10%. Points on this clonotype: The antigen remains unidentified.

The J segment lost 4 bases and the V segment lost 6 bases, leaving 8 bases of the junction unmatched. This CDR3 comprises 14 residues. The V gene's germline CDR1 is MDHEN and CDR2 SYDVKM. The V gene is TRBV28, the J gene TRBJ2-7; 8 bases align to TRBD1. The sequence came from a human donor in good health (CMV status not recorded). Some clones in this sample may be carry-over from other donors' samples. Sequences were obtained from PBMCs. In DNA form, the CDR3 reads TGTGCCAGCAGCCAGGACAGGGTAGGTTACGAGCAGTACTTC. Its translation is CASSQDRVGYEQYF. The full variable domain, completed using reference TRBV28 and TRBJ2-7, is DVKVTQSSRYLVKRTGEKVFLECVQDMDHENMFWYRQDPGLGLRLIYFSYDVKMKEKGDIPEGYSVSREKKERFSLILESASTNQTSMYLCASSQDRVGYEQYFGPGTRLTVT.